Each of the 2 T cell receptor beta chains below was sequenced from the same sample in a study of cytomegalovirus exposure and HLA in healthy donors. The primer mix had 60 Vbeta and 13 Jbeta primers. Some clones are missing from TCRdb's copy, which holds only in-frame ones; the method was immunoSEQ multiplex PCR. Of roughly 220,000 clones in the sample, roughly 80% were seen once. Material for sequencing was PBMCs. These receptor sequences come from a man aged 30-40 years in good health and CMV-seronegative.

This clone was picked up a small number of times. This chain links TRBV4-1 with TRBJ1-5, with no clear D. The germline V gene has CDR1 MGHRA and CDR2 YSYEKL. Trimming took off 1 base at V and 9 bases at J, with 16 bases between the two ends. This CDR3 region has 15 residues. In nucleotides, the CDR3 is TGCGCCAGCAGCCAAGGACCAGGCAGTCGGTCGCCCCAGCATTTT. It translates to CASSQGPGSRSPQHF.

The CDR3 protein is CASSVATEAKTQYF. The CDR3 nucleotides read TGTGCCAGCAGCGTAGCCACGGAGGCCAAGACCCAGTACTTC. This chain links TRBV9 with TRBJ2-5; D may be TRBD2 (5 bases). The germline V gene encodes CDR1 SGDLS and CDR2 YYNGEE. Trimming took off 0 bases at V and 6 bases at J, with 12 bases between the two ends. There are 14 residues in the CDR3.